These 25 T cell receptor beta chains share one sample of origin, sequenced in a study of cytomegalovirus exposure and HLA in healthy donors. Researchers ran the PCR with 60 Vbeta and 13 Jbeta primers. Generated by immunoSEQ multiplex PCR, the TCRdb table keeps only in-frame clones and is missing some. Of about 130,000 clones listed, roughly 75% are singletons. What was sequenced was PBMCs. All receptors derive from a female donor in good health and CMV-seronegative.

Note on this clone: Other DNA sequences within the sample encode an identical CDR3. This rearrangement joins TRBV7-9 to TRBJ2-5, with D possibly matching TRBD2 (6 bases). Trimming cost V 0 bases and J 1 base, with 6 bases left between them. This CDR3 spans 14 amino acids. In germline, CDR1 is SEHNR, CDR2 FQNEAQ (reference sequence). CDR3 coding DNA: TGTGCCAGCAGCTTAGCCGGGGGCCAAGAGACCCAGTACTTC. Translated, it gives CASSLAGGQETQYF.

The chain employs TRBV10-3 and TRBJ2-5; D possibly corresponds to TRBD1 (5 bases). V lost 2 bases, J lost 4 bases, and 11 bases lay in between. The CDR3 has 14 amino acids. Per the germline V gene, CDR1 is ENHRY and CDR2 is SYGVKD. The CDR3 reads CAISEGQGRETQYF. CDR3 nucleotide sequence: TGTGCCATCAGTGAGGGACAAGGAAGAGAGACCCAGTACTTC.

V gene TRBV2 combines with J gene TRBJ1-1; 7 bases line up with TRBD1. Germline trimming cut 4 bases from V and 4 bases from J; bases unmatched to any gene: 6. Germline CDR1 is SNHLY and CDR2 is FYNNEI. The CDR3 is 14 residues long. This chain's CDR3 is CASSAQTGRTEAFF. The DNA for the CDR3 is TGTGCCAGCAGTGCGCAGACAGGGCGCACTGAAGCTTTCTTT.

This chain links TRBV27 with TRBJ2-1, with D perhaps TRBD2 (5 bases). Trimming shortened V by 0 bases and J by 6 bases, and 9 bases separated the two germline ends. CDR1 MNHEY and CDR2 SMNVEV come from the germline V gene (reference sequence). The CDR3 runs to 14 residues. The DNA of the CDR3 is TGTGCCAGCAGTTTATCGTCACTAGGCAATGAGCAGTTCTTC. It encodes CASSLSSLGNEQFF.

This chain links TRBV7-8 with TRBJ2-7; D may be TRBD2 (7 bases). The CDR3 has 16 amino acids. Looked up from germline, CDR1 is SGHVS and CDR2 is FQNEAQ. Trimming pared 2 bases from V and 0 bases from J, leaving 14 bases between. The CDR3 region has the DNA TGTGCCAGCAGCTTAAGTCAGGGGAGGGGCTCCTACGAGCAGTACTTC. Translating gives CASSLSQGRGSYEQYF.

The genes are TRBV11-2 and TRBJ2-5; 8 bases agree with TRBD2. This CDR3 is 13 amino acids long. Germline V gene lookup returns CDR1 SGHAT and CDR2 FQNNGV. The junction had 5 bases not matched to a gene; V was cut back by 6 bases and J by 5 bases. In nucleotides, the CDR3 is TGTGCCAGCAGTCCGACGGGGGGGGAGACCCAGTACTTC. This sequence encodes CASSPTGGETQYF. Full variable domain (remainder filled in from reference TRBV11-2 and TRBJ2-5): EAGVAQSPRYKIIEKRQSVAFWCNPISGHATLYWYQQILGQGPKLLIQFQNNGVVDDSQLPKDRFSAERLKGVDSTLKIQPAKLEDSAVYLCASSPTGGETQYFGPGTRLLVL.

In DNA form, the CDR3 reads TGTGCCAGCAGTTACGCGGGGTCCGACACTGAAGCTTTCTTT. Residues: CASSYAGSDTEAFF. V is TRBV6-6 and J is TRBJ1-1, with no clear D. The CDR3 sequence is 14 residues long. V was clipped by 2 bases and J by 3 bases, with 10 bases between them. Germline values: CDR1 MNHNY, CDR2 SVGAGI (reference sequence).

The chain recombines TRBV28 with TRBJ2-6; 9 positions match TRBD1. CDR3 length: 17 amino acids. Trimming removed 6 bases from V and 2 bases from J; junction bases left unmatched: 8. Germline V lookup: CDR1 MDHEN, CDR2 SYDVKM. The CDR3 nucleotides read TGTGCCAGCAGAAGTGGACAGGGGAGCCCTGGGGCCAACGTCCTGACTTTC. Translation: CASRSGQGSPGANVLTF.

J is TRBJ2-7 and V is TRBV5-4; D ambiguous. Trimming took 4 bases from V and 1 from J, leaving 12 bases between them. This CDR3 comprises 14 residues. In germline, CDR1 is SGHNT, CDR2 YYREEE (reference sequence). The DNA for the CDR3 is TGTGCCAGCAGCCTTCCCGGCGGATCCTACGAGCAGTACTTC. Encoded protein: CASSLPGGSYEQYF.

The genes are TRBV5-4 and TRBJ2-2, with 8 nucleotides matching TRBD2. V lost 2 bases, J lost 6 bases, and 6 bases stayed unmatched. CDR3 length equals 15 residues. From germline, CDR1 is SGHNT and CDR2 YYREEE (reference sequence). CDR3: CASSFVPAGAGELFF. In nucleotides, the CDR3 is TGTGCCAGCAGCTTTGTTCCAGCGGGGGCCGGGGAGCTGTTTTTT.

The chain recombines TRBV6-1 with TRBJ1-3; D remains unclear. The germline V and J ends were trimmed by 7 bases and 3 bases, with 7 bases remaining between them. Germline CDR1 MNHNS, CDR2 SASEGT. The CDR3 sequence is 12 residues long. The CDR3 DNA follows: TGTGCCAGCATGTCGAGTGGAAACACCATATATTTT. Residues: CASMSSGNTIYF.

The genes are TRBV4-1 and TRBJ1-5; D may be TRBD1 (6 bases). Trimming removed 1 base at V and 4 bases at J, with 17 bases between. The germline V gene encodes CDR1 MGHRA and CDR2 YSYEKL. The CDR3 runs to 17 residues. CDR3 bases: TGCGCCAGCAGCCAAGGAATCGTCCAGGGGCCAAATCAGCCCCAGCATTTT. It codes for CASSQGIVQGPNQPQHF.

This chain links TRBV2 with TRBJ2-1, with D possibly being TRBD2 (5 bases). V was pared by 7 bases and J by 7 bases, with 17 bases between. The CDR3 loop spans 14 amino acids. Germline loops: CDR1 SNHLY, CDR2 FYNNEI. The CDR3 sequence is CASTPSRVRNEQFF. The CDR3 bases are TGTGCCAGCACCCCCTCGAGGGTCCGGAATGAGCAGTTCTTC.

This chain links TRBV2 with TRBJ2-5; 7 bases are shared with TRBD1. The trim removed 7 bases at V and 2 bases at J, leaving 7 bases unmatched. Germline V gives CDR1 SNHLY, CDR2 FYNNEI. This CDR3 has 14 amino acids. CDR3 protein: CASKGRGIQETQYF. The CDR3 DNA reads TGTGCCAGCAAGGGCAGGGGGATTCAAGAGACCCAGTACTTC.

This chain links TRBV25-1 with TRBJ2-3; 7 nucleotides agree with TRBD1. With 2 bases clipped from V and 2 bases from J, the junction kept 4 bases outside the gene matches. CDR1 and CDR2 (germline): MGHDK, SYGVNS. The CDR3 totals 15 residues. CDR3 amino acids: CASSEAGGITDTQYF. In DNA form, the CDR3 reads TGTGCCAGCAGTGAAGCAGGGGGTATCACAGATACGCAGTATTTT.

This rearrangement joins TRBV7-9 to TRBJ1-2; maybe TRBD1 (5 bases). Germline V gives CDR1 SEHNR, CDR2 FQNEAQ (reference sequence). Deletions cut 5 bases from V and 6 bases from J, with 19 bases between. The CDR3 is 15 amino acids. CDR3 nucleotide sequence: TGTGCCAGCAGCGCCCCAGGGCAGGTCTCCAATGGCTACACCTTC. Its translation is CASSAPGQVSNGYTF. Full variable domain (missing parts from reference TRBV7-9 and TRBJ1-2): DTGVSQNPRHKITKRGQNVTFRCDPISEHNRLYWYRQTLGQGPEFLTYFQNEAQLEKSRLLSDRFSAERPKGSFSTLEIQRTEQGDSAMYLCASSAPGQVSNGYTFGSGTRLTVV.

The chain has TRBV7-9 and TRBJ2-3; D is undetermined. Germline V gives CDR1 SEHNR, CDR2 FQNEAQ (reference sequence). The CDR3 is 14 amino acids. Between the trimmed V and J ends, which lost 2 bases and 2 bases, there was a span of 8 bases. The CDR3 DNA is TGTGCCAGCAGCTTAATCCCAGACACAGATACGCAGTATTTT. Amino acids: CASSLIPDTDTQYF.

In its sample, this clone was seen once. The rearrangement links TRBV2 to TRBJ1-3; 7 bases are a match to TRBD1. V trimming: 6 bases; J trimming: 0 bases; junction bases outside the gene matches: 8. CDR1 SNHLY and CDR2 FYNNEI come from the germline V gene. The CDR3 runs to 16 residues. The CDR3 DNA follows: TGTGCCAGCAGGACCGGACAGGCCGCCTCTGGAAACACCATATATTTT. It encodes CASRTGQAASGNTIYF.

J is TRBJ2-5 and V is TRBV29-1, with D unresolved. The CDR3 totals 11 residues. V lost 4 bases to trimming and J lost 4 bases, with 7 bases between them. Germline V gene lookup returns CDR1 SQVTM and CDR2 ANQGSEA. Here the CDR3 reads CSVALAETQYF. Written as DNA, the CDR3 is TGCAGCGTTGCACTCGCAGAGACCCAGTACTTC.

This CDR3 is CASSRKNPTRQYRTQETQYF. CDR3 DNA sequence: TGTGCCAGCAGTCGAAAAAACCCCACCCGACAGTACCGGACCCAAGAGACCCAGTACTTC. This rearrangement joins TRBV28 to TRBJ2-5; a weak D match, TRBD1 (5 bases). The CDR3 has 20 residues. Germline values: CDR1 MDHEN, CDR2 SYDVKM. V lost 5 bases, J lost 1 base, and 29 bases lay in between.

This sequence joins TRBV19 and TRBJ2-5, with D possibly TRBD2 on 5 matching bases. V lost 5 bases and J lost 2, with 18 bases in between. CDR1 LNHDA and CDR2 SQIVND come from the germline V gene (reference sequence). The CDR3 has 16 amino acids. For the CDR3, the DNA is TGTGCCAGTAGTTTCGGGATTTCGCAATCTCAAGAGACCCAGTACTTC. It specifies CASSFGISQSQETQYF.

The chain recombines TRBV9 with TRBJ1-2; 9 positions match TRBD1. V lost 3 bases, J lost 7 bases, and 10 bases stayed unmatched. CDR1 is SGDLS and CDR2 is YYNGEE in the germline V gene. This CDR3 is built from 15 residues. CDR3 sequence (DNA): TGTGCCAGCAGCGCCAGTAAGGGGACAGGGAGTGGCTACACCTTC. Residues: CASSASKGTGSGYTF.

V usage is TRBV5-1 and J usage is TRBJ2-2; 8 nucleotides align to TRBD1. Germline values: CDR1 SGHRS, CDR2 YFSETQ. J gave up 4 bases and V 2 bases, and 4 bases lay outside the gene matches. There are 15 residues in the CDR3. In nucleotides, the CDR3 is TGCGCCAGCAGCTTAGACAGGGGAGGCACCGGGGAGCTGTTTTTT. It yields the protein CASSLDRGGTGELFF.

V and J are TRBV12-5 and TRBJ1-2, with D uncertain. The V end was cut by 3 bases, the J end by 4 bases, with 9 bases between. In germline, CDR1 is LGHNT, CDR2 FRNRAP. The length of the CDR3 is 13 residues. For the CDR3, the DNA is TGTGCTAGTGGTTTCGAGGCCCTCTATGGCTACACCTTC. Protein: CASGFEALYGYTF.

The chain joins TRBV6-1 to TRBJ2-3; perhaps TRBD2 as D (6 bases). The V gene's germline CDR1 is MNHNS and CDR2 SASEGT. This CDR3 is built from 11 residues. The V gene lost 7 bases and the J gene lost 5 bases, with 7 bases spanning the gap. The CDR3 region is CASTGGDTQYF. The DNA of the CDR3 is TGTGCCAGCACCGGGGGAGATACGCAGTATTTT.